The following is a T cell receptor beta chain sequence with its context. Its specificity is not known. Every one of the donors was a Caucasian adult that lived in Nashville, Tennessee. This record comes from a study of shared clonotypes between healthy human individuals. Germline CDR1 is SGHDN and CDR2 is FVKESK. The ends were cut back, 3 bases at V and 2 bases at J, with 13 bases in the middle. This CDR3 has 15 amino acids. Overall study results and limits: When compared with the clonotypes that were shared by all four sorted-subset donors, the non-shared clonotypes turned out to have lower generation probabilities.

Each PCR replicate from the sorted subsets contained about 200 ng DNA, which is tens of thousands of T cell genomes. In the authors' methods: Filtering differed since immunoSEQ provided only junctions, with no quality scores. Some clones are missing from TCRdb's copy, which holds only in-frame ones; the method was immunoSEQ multiplex PCR. V and J calls and clone size are copied from that table; D and trimming were computed from the DNA. The table includes 90,000 to 120,000 clones, about 66% detected once. The sample comprised memory CD8+ T cells sorted from blood. Subset noted: CD45RO+ cells pooled with CCR7-negative TemRA cells. The chain links TRBV14 to TRBJ1-2; maybe TRBD1 (5 bases). The source is a woman between 25 and 40 years old in good health. CDR3 in amino acids: CASSQYRFPNYGYTF. CDR3 sequence (DNA): TGTGCCAGCAGCCAGTACAGGTTTCCAAACTATGGCTACACCTTC.